The 18 T cell receptor beta chains given below trace back to one sample, sequenced in a study of blood T cell repertoires in COVID-19. Here immunoSEQ multiplex PCR was the method, and the copy in TCRdb shows in-frame clones only, minus some. Of about 480,000 clones detected, roughly 89% appear once; the ten largest clones hold 7.5% to 9.5%. Input material: peripheral blood. These receptors all stem from a woman aged 50 to 60 with COVID-19, enrolled during active disease.

The chain employs TRBV6-5 and TRBJ2-3; D unclear. V dropped 6 bases and J dropped 0 bases, with 13 bases sitting between them. This CDR3 region has 15 residues. Germline CDR1 MNHEY, CDR2 SVGAGI. CDR3 sequence (DNA): TGTGCCAGCAGAATGGCTCTCAGTAGCACAGATACGCAGTATTTT. Translated: CASRMALSSTDTQYF.

The CDR3 spells CASSEGQENTGELFF. The CDR3 DNA reads as TGTGCCAGCAGTGAGGGACAGGAGAACACCGGGGAGCTGTTTTTT. The chain carries TRBV2 and TRBJ2-2, with TRBD1 matching over 8 bases. The V and J ends lost 3 bases and 1 base, in that order; junction bases with no gene match: 1. The CDR3 totals 15 residues. The germline gives CDR1 SNHLY, CDR2 FYNNEI.

This chain joins TRBV30 and TRBJ2-1; no definite D call. V gave up 3 bases and J gave up 7 bases, with 7 bases separating them. Germline-derived CDR1 and CDR2 are GTSNPN and SVGIG (reference sequence). CDR3 length: 11 residues. The chain's CDR3 is CAWRFSNEQFF. CDR3 sequence (DNA): TGTGCCTGGAGGTTTTCAAATGAGCAGTTCTTC.

V usage is TRBV5-1 and J usage is TRBJ1-2, with D uncertain. Germline V gene data show CDR1 as SGHRS and CDR2 as YFSETQ. V was trimmed by 4 bases and J by 0 bases, leaving 13 bases between them. The CDR3 spans 15 residues. The CDR3 DNA sequence: TGCGCCAGCAGCCCGTCCGGCGGTTCTAACTATGGCTACACCTTC. Translated, it gives CASSPSGGSNYGYTF.

As for this clone: At one end the junction does not follow the germline gene, possibly because of a read error. The chain combines TRBV7-9 with TRBJ1-2, with D perhaps matching TRBD1 (6 bases). This CDR3 spans 15 amino acids. CDR1 SEHNR and CDR2 FQNEAQ come from the germline V gene (reference sequence). The CDR3 nucleotides are TGTGCCAGCAGCGTAGCGGCAGGGGAAAGAAATGGCTACACCTTC. It translates to CASSVAAGERNGYTF. The whole variable domain, filled in from reference TRBV7-9 and TRBJ1-2, reads DTGVSQNPRHKITKRGQNVTFRCDPISEHNRLYWYRQTLGQGPEFLTYFQNEAQLEKSRLLSDRFSAERPKGSFSTLEIQRTEQGDSAMYLCASSVAAGERNGYTFGSGTRLTVV.

This clone came up a few times. DNA for the CDR3: TGTGCCAGCAGTTTCAATAATTCACCCCTCCACTTT. This sequence encodes CASSFNNSPLHF. V is TRBV28 and J is TRBJ1-6; no reliable D call. CDR1 is MDHEN and CDR2 is SYDVKM in the germline V gene. This CDR3 contains 12 residues. Trimming took off 3 bases at V and 5 bases at J, with 2 bases between the two ends.

The chain has TRBV23-1 and TRBJ2-7; TRBD1 might be the D (8 bases). TRBV23-1 is assigned to the ORF class and has an uncertain function. There are 17 residues in the CDR3. V was shortened by 0 bases and J by 2 bases, with 17 bases between the two germline ends. The CDR3 sequence: CASSQSRLTGGAYEQYF. Written as DNA, the CDR3 is TGCGCCAGCAGTCAATCGAGATTAACAGGGGGGGCCTACGAGCAGTACTTC.

The chain combines TRBV29-1 with TRBJ1-2; D perhaps matches TRBD1 (5 bases). The CDR3 covers 14 residues. Per germline, CDR1 SQVTM and CDR2 ANQGSEA. V lost 6 bases and J lost 4, with 18 bases in between. The CDR3 DNA follows: TGCAGCGTCGGACAAGGCCGTCTTGGCTATGGCTACACCTTC. Its protein product is CSVGQGRLGYGYTF.

The gene calls are TRBV7-8 and TRBJ1-6; no clear D. V was shortened by 5 bases and J by 9 bases, with 17 bases between the two germline ends. Germline V gives CDR1 SGHVS, CDR2 FQNEAQ. The CDR3 extends over 15 amino acids. The CDR3 region is CASSPRWREGSPLHF. In DNA, the CDR3 is TGTGCCAGCAGCCCCCGGTGGAGGGAGGGTTCACCCCTCCACTTT. The variable domain in full, with the rest retrieved from reference TRBV7-8 and TRBJ1-6, is GAGVSQSPRYKVAKRGQDVALRCDPISGHVSLFWYQQALGQGPEFLTYFQNEAQLDKSGLPSDRFFAERPEGSVSTLKIQRTQQEDSAVYLCASSPRWREGSPLHFGNGTRLTVT.

This clone came up a few times. The gene calls are TRBV5-1 and TRBJ1-6, with D perhaps matching TRBD1 (5 bases). Germline V CDR1 and CDR2: SGHRS, YFSETQ. Trimming removed 0 bases at V and 10 bases at J, with 14 bases between. The CDR3 contains 15 residues. CDR3 protein: CASSLGGRDGSPLHF. In DNA, the CDR3 is TGCGCCAGCAGCTTGGGAGGGCGGGACGGATCACCCCTCCACTTT.

The V gene is TRBV24-1, the J gene TRBJ1-5, with D possibly TRBD1 on 6 matching bases. This CDR3 comprises 16 residues. Germline loops: CDR1 KGHDR, CDR2 SFDVKD. Trimming removed 4 bases from V and 4 bases from J, with 16 bases in between. The CDR3 nucleotides read TGTGCCACCAGTGACGGACAGCACCTGGAAAATCAGCCCCAGCATTTT. Translated: CATSDGQHLENQPQHF.

J is TRBJ1-2 and V is TRBV27; possible D gene TRBD1, 5 bases. Per germline, CDR1 MNHEY and CDR2 SMNVEV (reference sequence). V dropped 7 bases and J dropped 4 bases, with 13 bases sitting between them. The CDR3 extends over 13 amino acids. The CDR3 DNA follows: TGTGCCAGCAAGACGTTAAGGGGCTATGGCTACACCTTC. It specifies CASKTLRGYGYTF.

Concerning this clone itself: Other DNA sequences of this sample code for an identical CDR3. The genes are TRBV19 and TRBJ2-2, with TRBD1 matching over 11 bases. CDR1 and CDR2 (germline): LNHDA, SQIVND (reference sequence). The ends lost 5 bases at V and 5 bases at J; junction bases unmatched: 1. The length of the CDR3 is 14 residues. The DNA of the CDR3 is TGTGCCAGTAGTGGGACAGGGGGTACCGGGGAGCTGTTTTTT. Encoded protein: CASSGTGGTGELFF.

The rearrangement links TRBV27 to TRBJ1-1, with D perhaps TRBD1 (6 bases). CDR3 length: 14 residues. From germline, CDR1 is MNHEY and CDR2 SMNVEV (reference sequence). The V end was cut by 10 bases, the J end by 3 bases, with 18 bases between. Here the CDR3 DNA reads TGTGCCATCCGGAACAGGGCTGGGGACACTGAAGCTTTCTTT. It yields the protein CAIRNRAGDTEAFF.

The V and J genes are TRBV19 and TRBJ2-7, with 7 nucleotides matching TRBD2. There are 13 residues in the CDR3. V was clipped by 8 bases and J by 0 bases; unmatched bases: 4. The germline V gene has CDR1 LNHDA and CDR2 SQIVND (reference sequence). CDR3 residues: CASSSSGSYEQYF. The CDR3 DNA is TGTGCCAGTTCTTCTAGCGGCTCCTACGAGCAGTACTTC.

V and J are TRBV6-5 and TRBJ1-2; 9 bases agree with TRBD1. The CDR3 is 15 amino acids. Germline V gives CDR1 MNHEY, CDR2 SVGAGI. The junction had 9 bases not matched to a gene; V was cut back by 5 bases and J by 5 bases. The CDR3 DNA is TGTGCCAGCAGTCCGATCCCGACAGGGGGATATGGCTACACCTTC. The encoded protein is CASSPIPTGGYGYTF.

V is TRBV2 and J is TRBJ2-1; TRBD1 agrees at 7 bases. The germline gives CDR1 SNHLY, CDR2 FYNNEI. The CDR3 covers 15 residues. V lost 4 bases, J lost 2 bases, and 5 bases stayed unmatched. CDR3 in amino acids: CASSGRGRTYNEQFF. The CDR3 region has the DNA TGTGCCAGCAGTGGAAGGGGGCGAACCTACAATGAGCAGTTCTTC.

The chain couples TRBV5-1 to TRBJ1-6; D gene ambiguous. CDR3 length: 15 amino acids. The germline V gene has CDR1 SGHRS and CDR2 YFSETQ. V was clipped by 0 bases and J by 6 bases, with 10 bases between them. The CDR3 bases are TGCGCCAGCAGCTTGGTCGAGGGAAGTAATTCACCCCTCCACTTT. Residues: CASSLVEGSNSPLHF.